The rows below give T cell receptor beta chains drawn from one sample of a study of T cells in Graves' hyperthyroidism and ophthalmopathy. A single record per CDR3 protein comes from TCRdb applying MiXCR to the multiplex PCR reads. This table holds around 380,000 distinct CDR3 sequences, about 14% found once. The specimen was blood. All receptors come from a man younger than 40 with Graves' hyperthyroidism that later progressed to Graves' ophthalmopathy. CDR3s include the opening cysteine and the closing phenylalanine or tryptophan. D genes are given only for firm matches. Expanded clones are given a class, and other clones once, few, many or no size at all.

>TRBJ2-7|TRBD1|TRBV5-1|NA
CASSSGTGLHEQYF
TGCGCCAGCAGCTCCGGGACAGGGTTGCACGAGCAGTACTTC
>TRBJ2-5|TRBD2|TRBV30|many
CAWETSGKQETQYF
TGTGCCTGGGAGACTAGCGGAAAACAAGAGACCCAGTACTTC
>TRBJ2-5|NA|TRBV11-3|many
CASSIRIQETQYF
TGTGCCAGCAGCATCCGTATACAAGAGACCCAGTACTTC
>TRBJ2-7|NA|TRBV5-1|NA
CASSFRERGYEQYF
TGCGCCAGCAGCTTTAGGGAAAGAGGGTACGAGCAGTACTTC
>TRBJ1-2|TRBD1|TRBV2|many
CASSERTGGSGYTF
TGTGCCAGCAGTGAAAGGACAGGGGGGAGTGGCTACACCTTC
>TRBJ1-3|NA|TRBV13|few
CASSFDIYGNTIYF
TGTGCCAGCAGCTTTGACATTTACGGAAACACCATATATTTT
>TRBJ1-1|TRBD1|TRBV20-1|many
CRAGTGDTWDTEAFF
TGCAGGGCCGGGACAGGGGATACCTGGGACACTGAAGCTTTCTTT
>TRBJ2-2|NA|TRBV6-2/TRBV6-3|few
CASSLGLGVGELFF
TGTGCCAGCAGTCTGGGACTTGGCGTCGGGGAGCTGTTTTTT
>TRBJ1-6|NA|TRBV7-9|NA
CASSPRTASSYNSPVHF
TGTGCCAGCAGCCCCCGGACGGCTAGCTCCTATAATTCACCCGTCCACTTT
>TRBJ2-5|NA|TRBV11-2|many
CASRRARETQYF
TGTGCCAGCCGGCGGGCAAGAGAGACCCAGTACTTC
>TRBJ2-3|TRBD1|TRBV12-3/TRBV12-4|many
CASRVQGAEDTQYF
TGTGCCAGCAGGGTACAGGGGGCTGAAGATACGCAGTATTTT
>TRBJ2-1|TRBD1|TRBV5-5|few
CASSLVGTGEISYNEQFF
TGTGCCAGCAGCTTGGTAGGGACAGGGGAGATCTCCTACAATGAGCAGTTCTTC
>TRBJ2-3|NA|TRBV20-1|many
CSARGELHGTQYF
TGCAGTGCTAGAGGCGAACTCCACGGTACGCAGTATTTT
>TRBJ1-4|TRBD1|TRBV28|many
CASRTGGAVEKLFF
TGTGCCAGCAGGACAGGGGGCGCGGTTGAAAAACTGTTTTTT
>TRBJ2-1|TRBD2|TRBV7-2|NA
CASSGRLAGDPYNEQFF
TGTGCCAGCAGCGGTCGACTAGCGGGGGATCCCTACAATGAGCAGTTCTTC
>TRBJ1-6|NA|TRBV10-3|many
CAIRGGFNSPLHF
TGTGCCATCCGTGGGGGCTTTAATTCACCCCTCCACTTT
>TRBJ1-1|TRBD1|TRBV5-1|many
CASSDRVTNTEAFF
TGCGCCAGCAGCGACAGGGTAACGAACACTGAAGCTTTCTTT
>TRBJ2-2|NA|TRBV7-3|few
CASSPWGGRTGELFF
TGTGCCAGCAGCCCCTGGGGGGGCCGCACCGGGGAGCTGTTTTTT
>TRBJ1-5|TRBD1|TRBV20-1|few
CSARLRQGAWMSNQPQHF
TGCAGTGCTAGATTGCGGCAGGGGGCATGGATGAGCAATCAGCCCCAGCATTTT
>TRBJ2-7|NA|TRBV11-1|many
CASSVDSYEQYF
TGTGCCAGCAGCGTAGACAGCTACGAGCAGTACTTC
>TRBJ2-5|NA|TRBV7-2|many
CASSEQGPPQETQYF
TGTGCCAGCAGCGAACAGGGCCCCCCCCAAGAGACCCAGTACTTC
>TRBJ2-5|TRBD2|TRBV7-3|many
CASSLRASGGAVKTQYF
TGTGCCAGCAGCCTACGGGCTAGCGGGGGGGCGGTAAAGACCCAGTACTTC
>TRBJ2-1|TRBD1|TRBV20-1|NA
CSASSGGRGYNEQFF
TGCAGTGCTAGTTCAGGGGGCAGGGGGTACAATGAGCAGTTCTTC
>TRBJ2-7|NA|TRBV6-5|many
CASSYSTLGEYEQYF
TGTGCCAGCAGTTACTCGACTTTAGGGGAGTACGAGCAGTACTTC
>TRBJ2-5|NA|TRBV11-2|many
CASSPRNQETQYF
TGTGCCAGCAGCCCTAGAAACCAAGAGACCCAGTACTTC
>TRBJ2-1|NA|TRBV7-9|NA
CASSPTLGNEQFF
TGTGCCAGCAGCCCCACCCTGGGCAATGAGCAGTTCTTC
>TRBJ1-2|NA|TRBV11-2|many
CASSLETGLEGYTF
TGTGCCAGCAGCTTAGAGACCGGGCTGGAAGGCTACACCTTC
>TRBJ2-1|NA|TRBV27|few
CASSKYNEQFF
TGTGCCAGCAGTAAGTACAATGAGCAGTTCTTC
>TRBJ1-1|NA|TRBV12-3/TRBV12-4|many
CASSPRMNTEAFF
TGTGCCAGCAGCCCTCGCATGAACACTGAAGCTTTCTTT
>TRBJ1-2|NA|TRBV5-1|many
CASSLVPDFGDGYTF
TGCGCCAGCAGCTTGGTACCCGACTTTGGAGATGGCTACACCTTC
>TRBJ2-3|TRBD2|TRBV12-3/TRBV12-4|NA
CASRGPSGGAGDTQYF
TGTGCCAGCAGGGGGCCTAGCGGGGGGGCTGGAGATACGCAGTATTTT
>TRBJ2-7|NA|TRBV13|NA
CASSLVATYEQYF
TGTGCCAGCAGCTTAGTGGCAACCTACGAGCAGTACTTC